This record concerns one T cell receptor (beta chain) sequence. CDR1 and CDR2 from the germline V gene are MNHNS and SASEGT. The CDR3 length is 14 residues. With V trimmed by 8 bases and J by 2 bases, 9 bases remained unmatched. This specimen comes from a study of CD4 and CD8 cells across lung adenocarcinoma regions. Localized lung adenocarcinoma, a non-small cell lung cancer, affected the donors. Using its own MiXCR run on the PCR reads, TCRdb lists one record per CDR3 protein. The sample carries about 8,200 distinct CDR3 sequences, about half recorded once. The V and J genes are TRBV6-1 and TRBJ2-7; TRBD1 matches 7 bases. This receptor was taken from a male donor with lung adenocarcinoma. The CD4 and CD8 labels of this study may be unreliable. The specimen was CD8+ T cells from the center of a lung tumor. CDR3 sequence: CASAHRGSTYEQYF. The CDR3, as DNA: TGTGCCAGCGCGCACAGGGGTTCTACCTACGAGCAGTACTTC.